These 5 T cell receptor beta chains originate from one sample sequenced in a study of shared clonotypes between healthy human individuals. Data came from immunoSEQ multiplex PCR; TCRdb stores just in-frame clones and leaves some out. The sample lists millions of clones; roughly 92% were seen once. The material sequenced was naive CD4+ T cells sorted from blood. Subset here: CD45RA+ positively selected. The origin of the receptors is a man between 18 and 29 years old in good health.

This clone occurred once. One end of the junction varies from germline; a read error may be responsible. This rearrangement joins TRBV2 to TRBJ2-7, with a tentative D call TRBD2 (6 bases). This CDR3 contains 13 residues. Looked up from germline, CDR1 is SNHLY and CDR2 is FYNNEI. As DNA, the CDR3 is TGTGCCAGCAGGGAAGGGACTTCCTACGAGCAGTACTTC. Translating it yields CASREGTSYEQYF.

The CDR3 DNA reads TGTGCCAGCTCACCGTCCTTCCGACTACAAGAGACCCAGTACTTC. Residues: CASSPSFRLQETQYF. The rearrangement uses TRBV18 and TRBJ2-5; tentatively, D is TRBD2 (5 bases). V was trimmed by 3 bases and J by 2 bases, leaving 13 bases between them. This CDR3 region has 15 residues. CDR1 and CDR2 (germline): KGHSH, LQKENI.

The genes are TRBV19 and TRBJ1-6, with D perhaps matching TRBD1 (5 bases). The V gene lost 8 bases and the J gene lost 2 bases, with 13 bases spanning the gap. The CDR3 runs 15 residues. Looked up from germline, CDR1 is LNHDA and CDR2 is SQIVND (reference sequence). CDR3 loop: CASQGESTYNSPLHF. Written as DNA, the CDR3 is TGTGCCAGTCAAGGGGAGAGCACCTATAATTCACCCCTCCACTTT.

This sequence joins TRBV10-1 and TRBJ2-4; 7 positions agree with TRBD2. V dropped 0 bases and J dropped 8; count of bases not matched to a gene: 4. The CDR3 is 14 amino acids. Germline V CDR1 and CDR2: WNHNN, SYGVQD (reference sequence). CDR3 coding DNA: TGCGCCAGCAGTGAGTCGCCCCGGGGGGACATTCAGTACTTC. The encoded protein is CASSESPRGDIQYF.

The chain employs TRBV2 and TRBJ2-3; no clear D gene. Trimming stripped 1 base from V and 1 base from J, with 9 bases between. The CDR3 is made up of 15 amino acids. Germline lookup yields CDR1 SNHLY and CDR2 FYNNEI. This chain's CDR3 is CASSEVGGRTDTQYF. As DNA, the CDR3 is TGTGCCAGCAGTGAAGTGGGCGGTCGCACAGATACGCAGTATTTT.